This T cell receptor (beta chain) emerged from a study of blood T cell repertoires in COVID-19. TCRdb's table, derived via immunoSEQ multiplex PCR, lists solely in-frame clones and lacks some. The table records about 140,000 clones, around 88% of them present only once. V shed 4 bases and J 2 bases; nucleotides not matched to a gene: 4. The CDR3 is 14 amino acids. Germline CDR1 is GTSNPN and CDR2 is SVGIG (reference sequence). The receptor's source is a woman aged 55-75 years with acute or convalescent COVID-19. Sequenced input: peripheral blood. The chain has TRBV30 and TRBJ2-3; TRBD1 matches at 9 bases. This CDR3 is CAWKQGAPTDTQYF. The CDR3 DNA follows: TGTGCCTGGAAACAGGGGGCGCCCACAGATACGCAGTATTTT.